This T cell receptor beta chain was identified in a study of cytomegalovirus exposure and HLA in healthy donors. The table came from immunoSEQ multiplex PCR; TCRdb's copy has only in-frame clones and leaves some out. The table lists some 130,000 clones, 94% of them singletons. The clonotype was recovered from a man aged 18 to 29 in good health and CMV-seropositive. What was sequenced was PBMCs.

The CDR3 reads CASTLGAGGSTQYF. The DNA of the CDR3 is TGTGCCAGCACCCTTGGAGCGGGAGGCTCTACGCAGTATTTT. The chain couples TRBV27 to TRBJ2-3, with 9 bases fitting TRBD2. The CDR3 spans 14 residues. Germline CDR1 MNHEY, CDR2 SMNVEV (reference sequence). The trim removed 7 bases at V and 8 bases at J, leaving 10 bases unmatched.